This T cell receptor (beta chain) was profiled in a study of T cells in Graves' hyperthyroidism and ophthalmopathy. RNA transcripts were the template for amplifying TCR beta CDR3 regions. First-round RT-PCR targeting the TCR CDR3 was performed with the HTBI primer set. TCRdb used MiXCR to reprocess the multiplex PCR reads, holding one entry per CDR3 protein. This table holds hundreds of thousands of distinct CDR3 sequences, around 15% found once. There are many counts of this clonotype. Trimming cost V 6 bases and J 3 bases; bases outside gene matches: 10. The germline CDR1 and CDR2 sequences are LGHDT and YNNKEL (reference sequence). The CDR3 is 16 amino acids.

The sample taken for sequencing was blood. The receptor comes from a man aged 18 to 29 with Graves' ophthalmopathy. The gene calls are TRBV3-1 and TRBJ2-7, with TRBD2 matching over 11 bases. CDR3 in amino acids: CASRTRLAGPDYEQYF. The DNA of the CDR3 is TGTGCCAGCAGAACAAGACTAGCGGGACCGGACTACGAGCAGTACTTC.